These 32 T cell receptor beta chains were all obtained from the same sample, sequenced in a study of cytomegalovirus exposure and HLA in healthy donors. It was with 60 Vbeta and 13 Jbeta primers that the PCR ran. The repertoire was sequenced with immunoSEQ multiplex PCR; TCRdb's copy has only in-frame clones and lacks some. The sample records about 160,000 clones, approximately 77% being singletons. Sequenced input: PBMCs. The receptor source for this set is a male donor in good health and CMV-seropositive.

The chain employs TRBV6-4 and TRBJ1-5, with 12 positions matching TRBD1. Per germline, CDR1 MRHNA and CDR2 SNTAGT. The CDR3 is made up of 16 amino acids. V was clipped by 6 bases and J by 0 bases; unmatched bases: 3. The CDR3 region has the DNA TGTGCCAGCAGGGGACAGGGGGCGCATAGCAATCAGCCCCAGCATTTT. Translated, it gives CASRGQGAHSNQPQHF.

The rearrangement joins TRBV11-1 to TRBJ1-1; D is undetermined. V was trimmed by 1 base and J by 3 bases, leaving 9 bases between them. This CDR3 has 14 amino acids. CDR1 is SGHAT and CDR2 is FQDESV in the germline V gene (reference sequence). The CDR3 loop reads CASSLGAGYTEAFF. In nucleotides, the CDR3 is TGTGCCAGCAGCTTAGGAGCGGGCTACACTGAAGCTTTCTTT.

The CDR3 loop is CASGGQGSYEQYF. In DNA form, the CDR3 reads TGTGCCAGCGGGGGACAGGGATCCTACGAGCAGTACTTC. The V gene is TRBV6-1, the J gene TRBJ2-7; 9 nucleotides line up with TRBD1. Trimming removed 8 bases from V and 1 base from J; junction bases left unmatched: 3. From germline, CDR1 is MNHNS and CDR2 SASEGT. This CDR3 contains 13 residues.

The chain couples TRBV5-6 to TRBJ2-7; TRBD2 is a possible D gene (6 bases). Germline CDR1 reads SGHDT; CDR2 reads YYEEEE. The CDR3 sequence is 13 residues long. Trimming removed 8 bases at V and 1 base at J, with 13 bases between. CDR3: CASWLGGSYEQYF. CDR3 nucleotides: TGTGCCAGTTGGCTGGGGGGATCCTACGAGCAGTACTTC.

This clone came up a few times. The V call is TRBV19, the J call TRBJ2-7; perhaps TRBD2 as D (5 bases). The CDR3 has 11 amino acids. V dropped 4 bases and J dropped 6 bases, with 7 bases sitting between them. Per germline, CDR1 LNHDA and CDR2 SQIVND (reference sequence). Here the CDR3 reads CASSNRGEQYF. The CDR3 DNA follows: TGTGCCAGTAGTAACCGGGGCGAGCAGTACTTC.

This chain connects TRBV5-1 to TRBJ2-5, with D tentatively TRBD2 (5 bases). Germline V lookup: CDR1 SGHRS, CDR2 YFSETQ. The CDR3 runs to 13 residues. Trimming shortened V by 4 bases and J by 6 bases, and 13 bases separated the two germline ends. The CDR3 protein is CASSLPTKQTQYF. In DNA form, the CDR3 reads TGCGCCAGCAGCCTCCCGACTAAACAGACCCAGTACTTC. Full variable domain (missing parts from reference TRBV5-1 and TRBJ2-5): KAGVTQTPRYLIKTRGQQVTLSCSPISGHRSVSWYQQTPGQGLQFLFEYFSETQRNKGNFPGRFSGRQFSNSRSEMNVSTLELGDSALYLCASSLPTKQTQYFGPGTRLLVL.

As regards this clone: The identical CDR3 is also encoded by other nucleotide sequences in the sample. This chain connects TRBV18 to TRBJ1-1, with D unclear. The CDR3 extends over 14 amino acids. Per germline, CDR1 KGHSH and CDR2 LQKENI. V gave up 2 bases and J gave up 1 base, with 8 bases separating them. CDR3 sequence: CASSPSTGNTEAFF. The CDR3 coding sequence is TGTGCCAGCTCACCATCTACGGGGAACACTGAAGCTTTCTTT.

This chain joins TRBV2 and TRBJ1-6; no clear D. Trimming took 10 bases from V and 7 from J, leaving 17 bases between them. This CDR3 has 14 residues. From germline, CDR1 is SNHLY and CDR2 FYNNEI. The CDR3 protein is CATSLTGRNSPLHF. The CDR3 bases are TGTGCCACCTCATTAACGGGGAGGAATTCACCCCTCCACTTT.

The chain couples TRBV28 to TRBJ1-5; D gene uncertain. This CDR3 is built from 15 residues. The germline V and J ends were trimmed by 2 bases and 0 bases, with 8 bases remaining between them. CDR1 and CDR2 from the germline V gene are MDHEN and SYDVKM. CDR3 loop: CASSLADNSNQPQHF. DNA for the CDR3: TGTGCCAGCAGTTTAGCCGACAATAGCAATCAGCCCCAGCATTTT.

The CDR3 DNA is TGCGCCAGCACTAAGACGGCAGGGCATGAGCAGTTCTTC. This gives the protein CASTKTAGHEQFF. The chain joins TRBV10-1 to TRBJ2-1; maybe TRBD1 (5 bases). Trimming cost V 7 bases and J 8 bases, with 15 bases left between them. The CDR3 runs to 13 residues. Looked up from germline, CDR1 is WNHNN and CDR2 is SYGVQD (reference sequence).

The rearrangement joins TRBV25-1 to TRBJ1-6, with D tentatively TRBD1 (6 bases). The CDR3 contains 15 residues. Germline V gives CDR1 MGHDK, CDR2 SYGVNS. With 5 bases removed from V and 6 bases from J, the gap between germline ends came to 14 bases. This CDR3 is CASSYGGGGNSPLHF. CDR3 bases: TGTGCCAGCAGTTATGGGGGCGGGGGTAATTCACCCCTCCACTTT. The variable domain in full, with the rest retrieved from reference TRBV25-1 and TRBJ1-6, is EADIYQTPRYLVIGTGKKITLECSQTMGHDKMYWYQQDPGMELHLIHYSYGVNSTEKGDLSSESTVSRIRTEHFPLTLESARPSHTSQYLCASSYGGGGNSPLHFGNGTRLTVT.

The chain recombines TRBV7-2 with TRBJ1-1, with 8 bases identical to TRBD1. V lost 1 base, J lost 1 base, and 5 bases stayed unmatched. The CDR3 extends over 16 amino acids. Germline lookup yields CDR1 SGHTA and CDR2 FQGNSA. The CDR3 sequence: CASSLGWGQENTEAFF. The CDR3 DNA reads TGTGCCAGCAGCTTAGGCTGGGGACAGGAGAACACTGAAGCTTTCTTT.

Points on this clone: Germline and junction disagree at one end, which may indicate a read error. The rearrangement joins TRBV2 to TRBJ2-5, with D possibly being TRBD1 (5 bases). Germline CDR1 SNHLY, CDR2 FYNNEI. This CDR3 contains 14 residues. The CDR3 is CASSYNDGQGTQYF. CDR3 nucleotides: TGTGCCAGCAGTTATAACGACGGACAAGGGACCCAGTACTTC.

The chain is built from TRBV7-9 and TRBJ2-7, with 7 bases lining up with TRBD2. CDR1 SEHNR and CDR2 FQNEAQ come from the germline V gene (reference sequence). Germline trimming cut 4 bases from V and 0 bases from J; bases unmatched to any gene: 6. The CDR3 spans 15 residues. The DNA for the CDR3 is TGTGCCAGCAGCTGGGGTGGCGGGGGCTCCTACGAGCAGTACTTC. Translating gives CASSWGGGGSYEQYF.

The V call is TRBV19, the J call TRBJ2-7, with 8 bases that match TRBD2. J lost 10 bases, V lost 1 base, and 6 bases had no gene match. The CDR3 length is 13 residues. From germline, CDR1 is LNHDA and CDR2 SQIVND (reference sequence). This CDR3 is CASSIVQTSVQYF. DNA for the CDR3: TGTGCCAGTAGTATAGTCCAGACTAGCGTTCAGTACTTC.

This chain uses TRBV9 with TRBJ2-3, with 9 bases that match TRBD2. The CDR3 is made up of 17 amino acids. Germline V lookup: CDR1 SGDLS, CDR2 YYNGEE. The V and J ends lost 4 bases and 1 base, in that order; junction bases with no gene match: 10. CDR3: CASSPSGALGGTDTQYF. The DNA of the CDR3 is TGTGCCAGCAGCCCTAGCGGGGCATTAGGGGGCACAGATACGCAGTATTTT. The full variable domain, its missing parts supplied by reference TRBV9 and TRBJ2-3, is DSGVTQTPKHLITATGQRVTLRCSPRSGDLSVYWYQQSLDQGLQFLIQYYNGEERAKGNILERFSAQQFPDLHSELNLSSLELGDSALYFCASSPSGALGGTDTQYFGPGTRLTVL.

The chain couples TRBV5-1 to TRBJ2-1; a possible D gene is TRBD1 (6 bases). The CDR3 contains 17 residues. Germline V gene lookup returns CDR1 SGHRS and CDR2 YFSETQ. Deletions cut 0 bases from V and 3 bases from J, with 16 bases between. The CDR3 sequence is CASSLGTSGARYNEQFF. Here the CDR3 DNA reads TGCGCCAGCAGCTTGGGGACGTCAGGGGCACGCTACAATGAGCAGTTCTTC.

J is TRBJ1-5 and V is TRBV5-4; D may be TRBD1 (5 bases). The CDR3 totals 17 residues. Germline V gene lookup returns CDR1 SGHNT and CDR2 YYREEE (reference sequence). Between the trimmed V and J ends, which lost 2 bases and 0 bases, there was a span of 15 bases. CDR3 DNA sequence: TGTGCCAGCAGCTTCGACCCCCGGGGGAGTAGCAATCAGCCCCAGCATTTT. Amino acid sequence: CASSFDPRGSSNQPQHF.

This clone has only a few counts. This chain joins TRBV7-3 and TRBJ2-2; 10 positions agree with TRBD2. This CDR3 contains 16 residues. J gave up 4 bases and V 5 bases, and 7 bases lay outside the gene matches. The germline gives CDR1 SGHTA, CDR2 FQGTGA. In DNA, the CDR3 is TGTGCCAGCAGCCCCACTAGCGGGGTTAGCACCGGGGAGCTGTTTTTT. Its protein product is CASSPTSGVSTGELFF.

This clone has just one count. The V gene is TRBV30, the J gene TRBJ1-1, with D unclear. This CDR3 contains 13 residues. Deletions cut 4 bases from V and 11 bases from J, with 20 bases between. From germline, CDR1 is GTSNPN and CDR2 SVGIG (reference sequence). In DNA, the CDR3 is TGTGCCTGGACGAACCTCGGTTTTGAGGGTGCTTTCTTT. The encoded protein is CAWTNLGFEGAFF.

This clone was found once. V gene TRBV29-1 combines with J gene TRBJ2-1; possibly TRBD2 for D (6 bases). Germline CDR1 SQVTM, CDR2 ANQGSEA. The CDR3 is 10 residues long. The V and J ends lost 7 bases and 10 bases respectively, with 11 bases between them. Here the CDR3 reads CSAGGYEQFF. The CDR3 nucleotides read TGCAGCGCTGGAGGGTACGAGCAGTTCTTC.

This clone showed up just a few times. This chain links TRBV19 with TRBJ1-5, with D maybe TRBD1 (6 bases). The CDR3 runs to 16 residues. Trimming cost V 3 bases and J 6 bases, with 18 bases left between them. Germline CDR1 reads LNHDA; CDR2 reads SQIVND (reference sequence). The CDR3 reads CASSIGTGGGSQPQHF. The CDR3 region has the DNA TGTGCCAGTAGTATTGGGACGGGGGGCGGTAGTCAGCCCCAGCATTTT.

The chain joins TRBV6-5 to TRBJ2-7, with TRBD2 as a possible D gene (6 bases). The CDR3 is made up of 15 amino acids. CDR1 and CDR2 (germline): MNHEY, SVGAGI. Trimming took off 2 bases at V and 3 bases at J, with 14 bases between the two ends. The CDR3 is CASSYRGTGIYEQYF. CDR3 nucleotides: TGTGCCAGCAGTTACCGCGGGACGGGTATCTACGAGCAGTACTTC.

For this clone: Other DNA variants within this sample encode the same CDR3. The chain recombines TRBV30 with TRBJ1-5; D is undetermined. The CDR3 has 13 residues. Germline CDR1 is GTSNPN and CDR2 is SVGIG (reference sequence). The V end lost 1 base, the J end lost 1 base, and 5 bases lay between the germline ends. CDR3: CAWSAGSNQPQHF. The CDR3 DNA reads as TGTGCCTGGAGTGCAGGAAGCAATCAGCCCCAGCATTTT.

DNA for the CDR3: TGTGCCAGCACCCGCAGGGGGGTAGCGGGGGGGCGGTACGAGCAGTACTTC. This encodes CASTRRGVAGGRYEQYF. The chain has TRBV6-4 and TRBJ2-7; 11 positions match TRBD2. J lost 4 bases, V lost 7 bases, and 15 bases had no gene match. CDR1 MRHNA and CDR2 SNTAGT come from the germline V gene. The CDR3 consists of 17 residues.

The sample holds a few counts of this clone. The chain couples TRBV4-1 to TRBJ2-2; TRBD2 is a possible D gene (5 bases). Per germline, CDR1 MGHRA and CDR2 YSYEKL. The CDR3 is made up of 14 amino acids. V dropped 1 base and J dropped 5 bases, with 8 bases sitting between them. The CDR3 spells CASSQVSGTGELFF. In DNA, the CDR3 is TGCGCCAGCAGCCAAGTTTCGGGAACCGGGGAGCTGTTTTTT.

The V call is TRBV19, the J call TRBJ1-4; TRBD1 matches 8 bases. V trimming: 7 bases; J trimming: 6 bases; junction bases outside the gene matches: 7. This CDR3 is built from 14 residues. CDR1 and CDR2 from the germline V gene are LNHDA and SQIVND (reference sequence). The CDR3 DNA reads TGTGCCAGTACCTGGACAGGGACGGATGAAAAACTGTTTTTT. This gives the protein CASTWTGTDEKLFF.

The chain links TRBV5-6 to TRBJ1-1; 8 nucleotides align to TRBD1. This CDR3 spans 14 amino acids. The germline V gene has CDR1 SGHDT and CDR2 YYEEEE. V was pared by 3 bases and J by 10 bases, with 11 bases of the junction left unmatched. The CDR3 loop reads CASSSDTKGTGAFF. Here the CDR3 DNA reads TGTGCCAGCAGCTCGGACACAAAGGGGACAGGAGCTTTCTTT.

The chain couples TRBV10-3 to TRBJ1-5; D ambiguous. The CDR3 spans 17 residues. Germline V gene sequence: CDR1 ENHRY, CDR2 SYGVKD. The V and J ends lost 0 bases and 1 base respectively, with 13 bases between them. Here the CDR3 DNA reads TGTGCCATCAGTGAGTCAGGGAGAGGAAACAGCAATCAGCCCCAGCATTTT. Translated: CAISESGRGNSNQPQHF.

This clone was observed once. The rearrangement links TRBV6-1 to TRBJ1-2, with 7 nucleotides matching TRBD1. The CDR3 covers 17 residues. The ends lost 2 bases at V and 0 bases at J; junction bases unmatched: 9. Germline loops: CDR1 MNHNS, CDR2 SASEGT. The CDR3 DNA sequence: TGTGCCAGCAGTGAAAGTCGGACAGGACTTTCTAACTATGGCTACACCTTC. It translates to CASSESRTGLSNYGYTF.

This clone was observed a handful of times. The V gene is TRBV7-2, the J gene TRBJ1-1; D is perhaps TRBD1 (5 bases). Trimming took off 1 base at V and 1 base at J, with 10 bases between the two ends. Germline CDR1 is SGHTA and CDR2 is FQGNSA. The CDR3 has 15 amino acids. The CDR3 protein is CASSLDGGRNTEAFF. DNA for the CDR3: TGTGCCAGCAGCTTAGACGGGGGGAGGAACACTGAAGCTTTCTTT.

The V gene is TRBV30, the J gene TRBJ2-7; 10 bases line up with TRBD1. Germline trimming cut 4 bases from V and 6 bases from J; bases unmatched to any gene: 6. Germline CDR1 reads GTSNPN; CDR2 reads SVGIG (reference sequence). The CDR3 has 13 residues. CDR3 in amino acids: CAWNPGQGCEQYF. As DNA, the CDR3 is TGTGCCTGGAATCCGGGACAGGGGTGCGAGCAGTACTTC.